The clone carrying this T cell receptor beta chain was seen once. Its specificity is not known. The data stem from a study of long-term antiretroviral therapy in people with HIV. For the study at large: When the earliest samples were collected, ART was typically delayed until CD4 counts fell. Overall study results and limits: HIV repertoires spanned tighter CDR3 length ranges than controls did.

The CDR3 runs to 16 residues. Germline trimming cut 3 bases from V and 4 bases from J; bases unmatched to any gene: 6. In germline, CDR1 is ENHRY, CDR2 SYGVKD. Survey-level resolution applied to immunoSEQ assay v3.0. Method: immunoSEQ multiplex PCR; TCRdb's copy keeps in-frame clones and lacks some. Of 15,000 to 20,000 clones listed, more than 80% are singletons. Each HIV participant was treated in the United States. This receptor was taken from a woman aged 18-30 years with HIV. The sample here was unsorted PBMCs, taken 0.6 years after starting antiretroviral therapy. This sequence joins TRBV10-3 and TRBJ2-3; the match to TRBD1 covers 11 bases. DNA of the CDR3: TGTGCCATCAGTGACGGGACAGGGGGGGACTCAGATACGCAGTATTTT. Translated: CAISDGTGGDSDTQYF.